This T cell receptor beta chain stems from a study of OX40 agonist ivuxolimab in advanced cancers. The wider study: Patients received the agonistic anti-OX40 (CD134) antibody ivuxolimab. Two cutaneous melanoma patients and one hepatocellular carcinoma patient, three in all, had partial responses.

The germline CDR1 and CDR2 sequences are SSHAT and FNYEAQ (reference sequence). The CDR3 has 18 residues. Profiled with immunoSEQ multiplex PCR; TCRdb holds only in-frame clones, not every one. The sample has some 80,000 clones, about 90% seen once; the top ten hold approximately 3%. Comments on this clone: One end of the junction varies from germline; a read error may be responsible.

This chain connects TRBV7-7 to TRBJ2-5, with 12 bases lining up with TRBD2. This TCR derives from an adult with an advanced solid tumor such as melanoma, head and neck, liver or kidney cancer. The starting material was CD4+ or CD8+ T cells sorted from blood, obtained in a trial of the OX40 agonist ivuxolimab. CDR3: CASSLELAGGASQETQYF. Here the CDR3 DNA reads TGTGCTAGCAGCTTAGAGCTAGCGGGAGGGGCCTCCCAAGAGACCCAGTACTTC. The full variable domain, in which reference TRBV7-7 and TRBJ2-5 provide the parts outside the CDR3, is GAGVSQSPRYKVTKRGQDVTLRCDPISSHATLYWYQQALGQGPEFLTYFNYEAQPDKSGLPSDRFSAERPEGSISTLTIQRTEQRDSAMYRCASSLELAGGASQETQYFGPGTRLLVL.